This T cell receptor beta chain originates from a study of CD8+ T cells in alopecia areata. Following extraction, RNA underwent reverse transcription to cDNA, which served as the sequencing template. TCRdb's copy holds only in-frame clones and misses some; the assay was immunoSEQ multiplex PCR. The sample has hundreds of thousands of clones; roughly 69% are singletons. A few counts support this clone. The TCR comes from a human donor with alopecia areata. The sequences come from CD4+ T cells sorted from blood, collected at week 0.

DNA for the CDR3: TGCAGCGGCGAACCAGGGGACTACAATGAGCAGTTCTTC. It yields the protein CSGEPGDYNEQFF. This chain connects TRBV29-1 to TRBJ2-1; TRBD1 is a possible D gene (6 bases). The CDR3 is made up of 13 amino acids. Between the trimmed V and J ends, which lost 7 bases and 3 bases, there was a span of 13 bases. CDR1 and CDR2 from the germline V gene are SQVTM and ANQGSEA.